The 26 T cell receptor beta chains below all came from one sample that was sequenced in a study of CD8+CD57+ T cells in acquired aplastic anemia. Profiling of TCR beta VDJ combinations and CDR3 sequences used genomic DNA as template. Using its own MiXCR run on the reads, TCRdb lists one record per CDR3 protein. The sample carries over 150,000 distinct CDR3 sequences, 40% to 50% recorded once. Flow cytometry had shown expanded CD8+CD57+ cells in the patients chosen for sequencing. Input material: sorted CD4+, CD8+, or CD8+CD57+ T cells (not recorded which) from PBMCs. These receptors were obtained from a human donor with aplastic anemia.

This clonotype was seen ten or more times. V and J are TRBV5-1 and TRBJ2-1; TRBD2 matches at 9 bases. Germline lookup yields CDR1 SGHRS and CDR2 YFSETQ. V lost 4 bases, J lost 2 bases, and 10 bases stayed unmatched. This CDR3 region has 17 residues. The CDR3 coding sequence is TGCGCCAGCAGCGCGGGACTAGCCCTTGTCACCTACAATGAGCAGTTCTTC. Protein: CASSAGLALVTYNEQFF.

This clonotype was observed once. CDR3 region: CASSSLTGQTSTDTQYF. The CDR3 coding sequence is TGTGCCAGCAGTTCTCTGACGGGGCAAACTAGCACAGATACGCAGTATTTT. The chain joins TRBV2 to TRBJ2-3; tentatively, D is TRBD1 or TRBD2 (5 bases each). CDR3 length: 17 amino acids. Germline values: CDR1 SNHLY, CDR2 FYNNEI. V lost 5 bases and J lost 0, with 18 bases in between.

This clonotype was seen many times. V usage is TRBV7-8 and J usage is TRBJ2-3, with 8 bases identical to TRBD1. V lost 5 bases to trimming and J lost 1 base; unmatched junction nucleotides: 8. The CDR3 loop spans 16 amino acids. Germline CDR1 SGHVS, CDR2 FQNEAQ. CDR3 in amino acids: CASSPWPQGGTDTQYF. The CDR3 DNA reads as TGTGCCAGCAGCCCCTGGCCACAGGGGGGCACAGATACGCAGTATTTT.

The chain uses TRBV10-3 and TRBJ1-1; TRBD1 might be the D (5 bases). The germline V and J ends were trimmed by 6 bases and 1 base, with 9 bases remaining between them. This CDR3 region has 13 residues. The germline V gene has CDR1 ENHRY and CDR2 SYGVKD. CDR3 residues: CAIRETGNTEAFF. CDR3 in DNA: TGTGCCATCAGGGAAACAGGGAACACTGAAGCTTTCTTT.

In this sample, this clonotype turned up once. V and J are TRBV7-6 and TRBJ1-2, with a tentative D call TRBD1 (6 bases). Germline V gene lookup returns CDR1 SGHVS and CDR2 FNYEAQ. The CDR3 has 11 amino acids. The germline V and J ends were trimmed by 8 bases and 6 bases, with 10 bases remaining between them. DNA for the CDR3: TGTGCCAGCCGGGGGCTCGATGGCTACACCTTC. It yields the protein CASRGLDGYTF.

As to this clonotype: A clone one base away is much larger, so this may be a read error. This rearrangement joins TRBV12-3 or TRBV12-4 to TRBJ1-3; tentative D call: TRBD1 (6 bases). The V end lost 8 bases, the J end lost 4 bases, and 15 bases lay between the germline ends. The length of the CDR3 is 14 residues. The CDR3 reads CASGVRTAGNTIYF. In DNA, the CDR3 is TGTGCCAGCGGTGTCCGGACAGCGGGAAACACCATATATTTT.

This clonotype appeared many times. The CDR3: CASSLEGVGGQPQHF. The CDR3 region has the DNA TGTGCCAGCAGCTTGGAAGGGGTCGGCGGTCAGCCCCAGCATTTT. V is TRBV7-2 and J is TRBJ1-5; the D gene is possibly TRBD1 (5 bases). The CDR3 consists of 15 residues. V lost 3 bases, J lost 6 bases, and 15 bases lay in between. Germline CDR1 and CDR2: SGHTA and FQGNSA.

Comments on this clonotype: The junction differs from germline at one of its ends, possibly a read error. This rearrangement joins TRBV18 to TRBJ1-2; D call uncertain. The CDR3 is made up of 12 amino acids. CDR1 is KGHSH and CDR2 is LQKENI in the germline V gene. The CDR3 protein is CASSPGLYDYTF. The DNA for the CDR3 is TGTGCCAGCTCACCAGGTTTATATGACTACACCTTC.

This clonotype was seen many times. The CDR3: CASSLKLAGAGELFF. The CDR3, as DNA: TGCGCCAGCAGCTTGAAACTAGCGGGCGCCGGGGAGCTGTTTTTT. The chain has TRBV5-1 and TRBJ2-2; 9 bases agree with TRBD2. V shed 1 base, J shed 6 bases, and the junction held 4 bases outside the gene matches. CDR1 SGHRS and CDR2 YFSETQ come from the germline V gene. The CDR3 totals 15 residues.

This clonotype was recorded at least ten times. The chain has TRBV14 and TRBJ2-7; 8 bases line up with TRBD1. The germline V gene has CDR1 SGHDN and CDR2 FVKESK. After removal of 0 bases from V and 2 bases from J, the junction contained 3 bases not matched to a gene. CDR3 length: 15 residues. Here the CDR3 reads CASSQDVGQAYEQYF. CDR3 bases: TGTGCCAGCAGCCAAGATGTGGGACAGGCCTACGAGCAGTACTTC.

This clonotype was seen a handful of times. The chain links TRBV5-5 to TRBJ1-2, with 9 bases matching TRBD1. J was trimmed by 4 bases and V by 4 bases; bases with no gene match: 11. This CDR3 has 16 residues. CDR1 and CDR2 (germline): SGHKS, YYEKEE (reference sequence). The CDR3 region is CASSADRGSLGYGYTF. The CDR3, as DNA: TGTGCCAGCAGCGCGGACAGGGGATCATTGGGCTATGGCTACACCTTC.

This clonotype has only a few counts. The chain has TRBV6-4 and TRBJ2-4; the match to TRBD2 covers 7 bases. The germline gives CDR1 MRHNA, CDR2 SNTAGT. This CDR3 comprises 14 residues. The V segment lost 0 bases and the J segment 9 bases; nucleotides outside the gene matches: 5. DNA of the CDR3: TGTGCCAGCAGTGACTCGGGAGGGGTTGGCATTCAGTACTTC. Its translation is CASSDSGGVGIQYF.

The chain is built from TRBV28 and TRBJ2-3, with 12 nucleotides matching TRBD2. The CDR3 is 15 residues long. Germline CDR1 MDHEN, CDR2 SYDVKM. The trim removed 5 bases at V and 4 bases at J, leaving 4 bases unmatched. The CDR3 sequence is CASSPSGRAADTQYF. CDR3 DNA: TGTGCCAGCAGTCCTAGCGGGAGGGCGGCAGATACGCAGTATTTT.

The chain carries TRBV10-3 and TRBJ1-5, with a possible D match to TRBD1 (6 bases). V lost 4 bases and J lost 6, with 16 bases in between. The CDR3 length is 15 residues. CDR1 is ENHRY and CDR2 is SYGVKD in the germline V gene. The CDR3 DNA is TGTGCCATCAGTGGAGGAGCAGGGGATATTCAGCCCCAGCATTTT. Translated: CAISGGAGDIQPQHF.

The chain joins TRBV7-3 to TRBJ1-5; perhaps TRBD1 as D (5 bases). This CDR3 region has 12 residues. Trimming removed 2 bases from V and 14 bases from J, with 13 bases in between. The germline CDR1 and CDR2 sequences are SGHTA and FQGTGA. The CDR3 sequence is CASSLQRGYEHF. In DNA, the CDR3 is TGTGCCAGCAGCTTACAGCGGGGGTACGAGCATTTT.

The V call is TRBV28, the J call TRBJ1-4, with D perhaps TRBD1 (5 bases). This CDR3 has 14 amino acids. Germline V CDR1 and CDR2: MDHEN, SYDVKM. The germline V and J ends were trimmed by 6 bases and 4 bases, with 12 bases remaining between them. CDR3 coding DNA: TGTGCCAGCAGCAGGGACGGCGATAATGAAAAACTGTTTTTT. It is translated as CASSRDGDNEKLFF.

This clonotype was detected only once. One end of the junction varies from germline; a read error may be responsible. The rearrangement uses TRBV24-1 and TRBJ2-1, with TRBD1 identical over 7 bases. The CDR3 sequence is 14 residues long. Germline CDR1 KGHDR, CDR2 SFDVKD. The CDR3 reads CATCESTGVSEQLF. Here the CDR3 DNA reads TGTGCCACCTGTGAGTCTACAGGGGTCAGTGAGCAGCTCTTC.

This clonotype was counted between two and nine times. The V call is TRBV24-1, the J call TRBJ2-5; 9 bases line up with TRBD2. The germline V gene has CDR1 KGHDR and CDR2 SFDVKD. Unmatched junction bases numbered 1, after V lost 3 bases and J lost 0 bases. This CDR3 contains 15 residues. In DNA, the CDR3 is TGTGCCACCAGTGATCCTAGCGGGGACCAAGAGACCCAGTACTTC. Its protein is CATSDPSGDQETQYF.

The V gene is TRBV10-3, the J gene TRBJ1-4; 10 bases are shared with TRBD1. Per germline, CDR1 ENHRY and CDR2 SYGVKD. With V trimmed by 10 bases and J by 2 bases, 7 bases remained unmatched. The CDR3 sequence is 15 residues long. The CDR3 sequence: CATGQGLGTNEKLFF. As DNA, the CDR3 is TGTGCCACGGGACAGGGGTTGGGGACTAATGAAAAACTGTTTTTT.

This clonotype was seen repeatedly, ten times or more. The genes are TRBV19 and TRBJ1-5; the match to TRBD1 covers 7 bases. CDR3 size: 14 residues. Trimming took 7 bases from V and 5 from J; bases not matched to a gene: 8. Germline V lookup: CDR1 LNHDA, CDR2 SQIVND (reference sequence). CDR3 nucleotides: TGTGCCAGTACCAGGGGGGGGACCGATCAGCCCCAGCATTTT. Its translation: CASTRGGTDQPQHF.

This clonotype has at least ten counts. The rearrangement links TRBV5-4 to TRBJ2-3; 7 positions match TRBD2. Germline-derived CDR1 and CDR2 are SGHNT and YYREEE (reference sequence). V lost 1 base, J lost 1 base, and 9 bases stayed unmatched. CDR3 length: 17 amino acids. In nucleotides, the CDR3 is TGTGCCAGCAGCTTGCCTCTGGCGGGAGTGGGCACAGATACGCAGTATTTT. Translating gives CASSLPLAGVGTDTQYF.

V usage is TRBV20-1 and J usage is TRBJ1-2; tentative D call: TRBD1 (6 bases). CDR1 and CDR2 from the germline V gene are DFQATT and SNEGSKA (reference sequence). V lost 3 bases and J 4 bases, leaving 9 bases between the germline ends. CDR3 length equals 12 residues. For the CDR3, the DNA is TGCAGTGCTAGCGGAGGGGGCTATGGCTACACCTTC. Protein sequence: CSASGGGYGYTF.

This clonotype is a singleton in its sample. The V call is TRBV20-1, the J call TRBJ2-5; D is possibly TRBD2 (6 bases). Germline V gene data show CDR1 as DFQATT and CDR2 as SNEGSKA (reference sequence). Trimming stripped 5 bases from V and 7 bases from J, with 23 bases between. The length of the CDR3 is 15 residues. The DNA of the CDR3 is TGCAGTGCTCCCTCGGGACTCCTACCCTCAGGGACCCAGTACTTC. The encoded protein is CSAPSGLLPSGTQYF.

This clonotype was counted a few times. No conserved phenylalanine or tryptophan is present at the end of the CDR3, so a read error is the likely explanation. The gene calls are TRBV7-3 and TRBJ1-1, with TRBD1 as a possible D gene (6 bases). Germline assignment: CDR1 SGHTA and CDR2 FQGTGA. Trimming removed 5 bases from V and 1 base from J, with 23 bases in between. CDR3 length: 18 amino acids. The CDR3 DNA reads TGTGCCAGCAGCAAGCACGGGCTTCTGGGGGCTTCGAACACTGAAGCTTTCTCT. Translating gives CASSKHGLLGASNTEAFS.

The chain combines TRBV11-2 with TRBJ2-1; no reliable D call. This CDR3 comprises 16 residues. Germline-derived CDR1 and CDR2 are SGHAT and FQNNGV. V dropped 2 bases and J dropped 0 bases, with 11 bases sitting between them. The CDR3 reads CASSLSPQSSYNEQFF. DNA of the CDR3: TGTGCCAGCAGCTTATCTCCCCAAAGCTCCTACAATGAGCAGTTCTTC.

This chain joins TRBV7-8 and TRBJ2-1; maybe TRBD2 (6 bases). Trimming took off 4 bases at V and 10 bases at J, with 20 bases between the two ends. The CDR3 is 15 residues long. Germline assignment: CDR1 SGHVS and CDR2 FQNEAQ. CDR3 sequence: CASSSRAALRGEQFF. The CDR3 DNA reads as TGTGCCAGCAGCTCCCGGGCAGCGCTTCGGGGGGAGCAGTTCTTC.